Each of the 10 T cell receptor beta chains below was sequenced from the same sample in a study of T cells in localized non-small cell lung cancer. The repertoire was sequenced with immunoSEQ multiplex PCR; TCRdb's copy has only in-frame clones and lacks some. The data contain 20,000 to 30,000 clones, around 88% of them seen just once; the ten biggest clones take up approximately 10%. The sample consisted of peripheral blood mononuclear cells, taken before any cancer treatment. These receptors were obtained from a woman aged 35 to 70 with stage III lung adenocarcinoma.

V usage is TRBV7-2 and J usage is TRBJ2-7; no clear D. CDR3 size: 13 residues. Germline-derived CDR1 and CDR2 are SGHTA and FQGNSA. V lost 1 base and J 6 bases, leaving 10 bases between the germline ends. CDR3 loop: CASSLGPSGEQYF. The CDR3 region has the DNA TGTGCCAGCAGCTTAGGGCCCTCCGGCGAGCAGTACTTC.

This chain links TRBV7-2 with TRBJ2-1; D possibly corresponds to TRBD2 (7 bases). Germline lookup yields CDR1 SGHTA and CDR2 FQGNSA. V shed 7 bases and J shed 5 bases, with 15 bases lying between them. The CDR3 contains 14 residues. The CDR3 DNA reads TGTGCCAGCAAGGGAGGGGGTGGGCACAATGAGCAGTTCTTC. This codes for CASKGGGGHNEQFF.

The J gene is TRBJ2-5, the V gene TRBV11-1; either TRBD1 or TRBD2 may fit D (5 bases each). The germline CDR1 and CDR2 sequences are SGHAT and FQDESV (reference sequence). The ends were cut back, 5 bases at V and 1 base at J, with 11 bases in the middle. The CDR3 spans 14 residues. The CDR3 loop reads CASSHRDGQETQYF. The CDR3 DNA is TGTGCCAGCAGCCACCGGGACGGCCAAGAGACCCAGTACTTC.

CDR3 DNA: TGTGCCAGCAGCGGGTCCGGGACTAGCGGCGACAATGAGCAGTTCTTC. Translated: CASSGSGTSGDNEQFF. The V call is TRBV7-9, the J call TRBJ2-1; 11 bases align to TRBD2. The V segment lost 5 bases and the J segment 5 bases; nucleotides outside the gene matches: 8. This CDR3 has 16 residues. The germline V gene encodes CDR1 SEHNR and CDR2 FQNEAQ (reference sequence).

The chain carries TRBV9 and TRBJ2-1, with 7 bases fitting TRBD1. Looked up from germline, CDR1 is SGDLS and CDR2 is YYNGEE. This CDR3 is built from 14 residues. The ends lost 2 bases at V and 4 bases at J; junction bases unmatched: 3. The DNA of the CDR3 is TGTGCCAGCAGCGTTGGGACAGTATACAATGAGCAGTTCTTC. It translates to CASSVGTVYNEQFF.

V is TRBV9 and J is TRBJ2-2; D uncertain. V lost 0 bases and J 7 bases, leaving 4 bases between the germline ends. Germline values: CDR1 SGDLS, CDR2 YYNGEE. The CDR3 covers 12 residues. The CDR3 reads CASSVEIGELFF. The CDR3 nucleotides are TGTGCCAGCAGCGTAGAGATCGGGGAGCTGTTTTTT.

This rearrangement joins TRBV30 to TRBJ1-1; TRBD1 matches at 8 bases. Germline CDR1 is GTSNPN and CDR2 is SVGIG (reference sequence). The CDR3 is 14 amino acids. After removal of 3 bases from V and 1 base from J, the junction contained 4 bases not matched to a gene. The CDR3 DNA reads TGTGCCTGGAGCGCGGACAGGGAGAACACTGAAGCTTTCTTT. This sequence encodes CAWSADRENTEAFF.

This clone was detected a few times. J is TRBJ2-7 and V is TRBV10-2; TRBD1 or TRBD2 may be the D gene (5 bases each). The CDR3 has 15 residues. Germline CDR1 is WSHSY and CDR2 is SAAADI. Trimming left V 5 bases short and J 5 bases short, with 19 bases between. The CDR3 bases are TGCGCCAGCAGTTGGGGACCCGACCAAGGAAACGAGCAGTACTTC. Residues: CASSWGPDQGNEQYF.

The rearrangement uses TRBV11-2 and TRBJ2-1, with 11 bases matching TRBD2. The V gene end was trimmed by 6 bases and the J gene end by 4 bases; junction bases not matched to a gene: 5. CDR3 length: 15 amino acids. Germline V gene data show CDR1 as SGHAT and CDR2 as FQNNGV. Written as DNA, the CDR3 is TGTGCCAGCAGACGACTAGCGGGAAGGTACAATGAGCAGTTCTTC. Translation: CASRRLAGRYNEQFF.

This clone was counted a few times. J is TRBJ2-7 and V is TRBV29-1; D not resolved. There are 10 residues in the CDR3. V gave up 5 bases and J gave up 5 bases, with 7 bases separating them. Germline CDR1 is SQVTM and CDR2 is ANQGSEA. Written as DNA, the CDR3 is TGCAGCGTTTCTTTGGACGAGCAGTACTTC. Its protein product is CSVSLDEQYF.